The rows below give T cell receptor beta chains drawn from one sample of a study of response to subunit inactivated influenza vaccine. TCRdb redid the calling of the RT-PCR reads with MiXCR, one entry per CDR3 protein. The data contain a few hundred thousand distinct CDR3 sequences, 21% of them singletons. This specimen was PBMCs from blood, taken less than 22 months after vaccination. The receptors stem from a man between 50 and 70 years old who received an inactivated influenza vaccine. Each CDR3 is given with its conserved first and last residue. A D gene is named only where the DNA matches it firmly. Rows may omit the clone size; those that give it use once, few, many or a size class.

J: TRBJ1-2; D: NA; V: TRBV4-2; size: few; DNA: TGTGCCAGCAGCCATGCCGGGGGGTTGGGGGATGGCTACACCTTC; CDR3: CASSHAGGLGDGYTF
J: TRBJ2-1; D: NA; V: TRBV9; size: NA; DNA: TGTGCCAGCAACCCCCGGCGGGCAGGGAAGATAAATGAGCAGTTCTTC; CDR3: CASNPRRAGKINEQFF
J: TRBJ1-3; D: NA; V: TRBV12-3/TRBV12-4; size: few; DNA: TGTGCCAGCAGTTTGGGGATGGCGAACACCATATATTTT; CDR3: CASSLGMANTIYF
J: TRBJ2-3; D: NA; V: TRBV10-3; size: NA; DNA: TGTGCCATCAGTGATCGGGATACGCAGTATTTT; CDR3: CAISDRDTQYF
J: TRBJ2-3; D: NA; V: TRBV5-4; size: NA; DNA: TGTGCTAGCAGCTTGCCCGGGACAACTAGCACAGATACGCAGTATTTT; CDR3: CASSLPGTTSTDTQYF
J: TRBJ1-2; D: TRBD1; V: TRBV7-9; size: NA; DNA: TGTGCCAGCAGCTTAGACAGGGGGGCTGGCTACACCTTC; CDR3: CASSLDRGAGYTF
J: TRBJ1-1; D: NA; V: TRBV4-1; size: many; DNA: TGCGCCAGCAGCCGGGGAGGGCAAGCTTTCTTT; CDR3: CASSRGGQAFF
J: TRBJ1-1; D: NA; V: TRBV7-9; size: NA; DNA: TGTGCCAGCAGCCTTAGGGACGGTGGGACTAAAGCTTTCTTT; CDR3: CASSLRDGGTKAFF
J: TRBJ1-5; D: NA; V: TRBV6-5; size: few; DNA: TGTGCCAGCAGTCACTATACAAGGGGCGACGGGGGGCAACAGCCCCAGCATTTT; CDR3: CASSHYTRGDGGQQPQHF
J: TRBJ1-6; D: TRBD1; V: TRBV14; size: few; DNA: TGTGCCAGCAGCCAAGGTGGGACAGGGTATTCACCCCTCCACTTT; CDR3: CASSQGGTGYSPLHF
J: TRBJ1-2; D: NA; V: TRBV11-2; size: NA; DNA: TGTGCCAGCAGGGAGTCAGGGTCCAACTATGGCTACACCTTC; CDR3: CASRESGSNYGYTF
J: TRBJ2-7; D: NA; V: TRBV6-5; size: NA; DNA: TGTGCCAGCAGTTACTCCAGAATACCGCGGGAGCAGTACTTC; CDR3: CASSYSRIPREQYF
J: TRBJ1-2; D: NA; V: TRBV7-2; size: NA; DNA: TGTGCCAGCAGCTTAGCATCCTATGGCTACACCTTC; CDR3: CASSLASYGYTF
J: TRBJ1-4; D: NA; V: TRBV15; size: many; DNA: TGTGCCACCAGCCGGAGACGGGGCACTAATGAAAAACTGTTTTTT; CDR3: CATSRRRGTNEKLFF
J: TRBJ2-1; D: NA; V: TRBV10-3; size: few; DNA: TGTGCCACTTATAACCGGGACTCCAGCGATGAGCAGTTCTTC; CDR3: CATYNRDSSDEQFF
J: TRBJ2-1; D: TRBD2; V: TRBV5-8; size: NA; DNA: TGTGCCAGCAGCTATCCTATAGCGGGAAGCTCCTACAATGAGCAGTTCTTC; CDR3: CASSYPIAGSSYNEQFF